The 8 T cell receptor beta chains given below trace back to one sample, sequenced in a study of OX40 agonist ivuxolimab in advanced cancers. Library creation used the immunoSEQ multiplex PCR assay. The clones in this table, taken by TCRdb from immuneACCESS, are in-frame only. Not every clone is retained; where verified, under half of the shortfall comes from an unresolved V gene, and the cause of the rest is unknown. Present in this sample are around 63,000 clones, roughly 91% of which were seen just once. 25% of the sample belongs to the ten largest clones. Sequencing used CD4+ or CD8+ T cells sorted from blood, obtained in a trial of the OX40 agonist ivuxolimab. The receptor set was obtained from an adult with an advanced solid tumor such as melanoma, head and neck, liver or kidney cancer.

This CDR3 is CASSSSGQANNEQFF. Here the CDR3 DNA reads TGTGCCAGCAGCTCCTCGGGACAGGCCAACAATGAGCAGTTCTTC. The chain couples TRBV9 to TRBJ2-1, with 8 bases fitting TRBD1. CDR3 length: 15 residues. The germline V gene encodes CDR1 SGDLS and CDR2 YYNGEE. The trim removed 4 bases at V and 5 bases at J, leaving 8 bases unmatched.

The chain employs TRBV15 and TRBJ1-2, with D hard to call. Germline-derived CDR1 and CDR2 are LNHNV and YYDKDF (reference sequence). V was pared by 3 bases and J by 0 bases, with 14 bases between. The CDR3 consists of 16 residues. The CDR3 sequence: CATSSIKSLANYGYTF. CDR3 sequence (DNA): TGTGCCACCAGCAGTATAAAGTCCTTAGCTAACTATGGCTACACCTTC.

The rearrangement links TRBV19 to TRBJ1-5; D is ambiguous. V lost 3 bases and J lost 3, with 9 bases in between. The CDR3 is made up of 14 amino acids. Germline V gene sequence: CDR1 LNHDA, CDR2 SQIVND (reference sequence). CDR3 sequence (DNA): TGTGCCAGTAGTATGGGCGGTCCCAATCAGCCCCAGCATTTT. Protein sequence: CASSMGGPNQPQHF.

The chain links TRBV14 to TRBJ2-2, with TRBD2 identical over 13 bases. The CDR3 has 17 amino acids. Germline V lookup: CDR1 SGHDN, CDR2 FVKESK. Trimming at V came to 4 bases and at J to 1 base, leaving 3 bases not matched to a gene. CDR3 in amino acids: CASSRGTSGVNTGELFF. The CDR3 bases are TGTGCCAGCAGCCGGGGGACTAGCGGGGTGAACACCGGGGAGCTGTTTTTT.

This chain links TRBV9 with TRBJ2-5; 12 nucleotides align to TRBD2. Unmatched junction bases numbered 6, after V lost 4 bases and J lost 5 bases. The CDR3 contains 15 residues. Per germline, CDR1 SGDLS and CDR2 YYNGEE. The CDR3 bases are TGTGCCAGCAGCAAGACTAGCGGGAGTTTGGAGACCCAGTACTTC. The encoded protein is CASSKTSGSLETQYF.

This clone has a single count. The genes are TRBV7-6 and TRBJ2-7, with D hard to call. Germline V gives CDR1 SGHVS, CDR2 FNYEAQ. V shed 3 bases and J shed 4 bases, with 10 bases lying between them. This CDR3 contains 13 residues. Here the CDR3 DNA reads TGTGCCAGCAGCTTCGAGGACGGGTACGAGCAGTACTTC. As protein: CASSFEDGYEQYF.

The genes are TRBV5-4 and TRBJ1-1; a possible D gene is TRBD1 (5 bases). Germline V gives CDR1 SGHNT, CDR2 YYREEE (reference sequence). The CDR3 loop spans 12 amino acids. Trimming stripped 4 bases from V and 5 bases from J, with 9 bases between. CDR3 residues: CASSTRVTEAFF. CDR3 DNA: TGTGCCAGCAGCACCAGGGTTACTGAAGCTTTCTTT.

V usage is TRBV28 and J usage is TRBJ2-5; TRBD2 matches at 10 bases. Germline V CDR1 and CDR2: MDHEN, SYDVKM. This CDR3 has 17 residues. V lost 0 bases, J lost 3 bases, and 7 bases stayed unmatched. Written as DNA, the CDR3 is TGTGCCAGCAGTTTATGGGGAGTAGCGGGAGGTAAAGAGACCCAGTACTTC. Protein: CASSLWGVAGGKETQYF. Looking up the rest from reference TRBV28 and TRBJ2-5 gives the full variable domain: DVKVTQSSRYLVKRTGEKVFLECVQDMDHENMFWYRQDPGLGLRLIYFSYDVKMKEKGDIPEGYSVSREKKERFSLILESASTNQTSMYLCASSLWGVAGGKETQYFGPGTRLLVL.